Presented here are 27 T cell receptor beta chains from one specimen sequenced in a study of T cells after yellow fever vaccination. One entry per CDR3 protein results from TCRdb running MiXCR on the 5' RACE reads. This sample has some 100,000 distinct CDR3 sequences, with approximately 8.4% found just once. The material was CD8+ T cells not binding an NS4B(214-222) dextramer, sorted from PBMCs, obtained around 16 days after the first yellow fever vaccination. All receptors derive from a young man who received the YFV17D yellow fever vaccine.

Many counts were recorded for this clonotype. V gene TRBV11-2 combines with J gene TRBJ1-1; 8 positions match TRBD1. This CDR3 has 18 amino acids. V was clipped by 5 bases and J by 1 base; unmatched bases: 15. Germline CDR1 and CDR2: SGHAT and FQNNGV. CDR3 loop: CASSPHGQGTLANTEAFF. CDR3 DNA: TGTGCCAGCAGCCCACATGGACAGGGCACCTTGGCGAACACTGAAGCTTTCTTT.

This clonotype has more than one count but fewer than ten. The rearrangement uses TRBV19 and TRBJ2-2; 7 nucleotides match TRBD2. After removal of 3 bases from V and 5 bases from J, the junction contained 0 bases not matched to a gene. Germline loops: CDR1 LNHDA, CDR2 SQIVND (reference sequence). The CDR3 spans 13 residues. DNA for the CDR3: TGTGCCAGTAGTATGGGGGGGACCGGGGAGCTGTTTTTT. The encoded protein is CASSMGGTGELFF.

The genes are TRBV10-3 and TRBJ2-3; 8 bases are shared with TRBD2. The CDR3 consists of 18 residues. Unmatched junction bases numbered 8, after V lost 0 bases and J lost 0 bases. The V gene's germline CDR1 is ENHRY and CDR2 SYGVKD. The CDR3 loop is CAISESGGGPRSTDTQYF. DNA for the CDR3: TGTGCCATCAGTGAGTCTGGCGGGGGGCCCCGGAGCACAGATACGCAGTATTTT.

The V and J genes are TRBV13 and TRBJ2-3, with D unclear. The V end lost 2 bases, the J end lost 2 bases, and 14 bases lay between the germline ends. The V gene's germline CDR1 is PRHDT and CDR2 FYEKMQ (reference sequence). The CDR3 length is 16 residues. This chain's CDR3 is CASSLRSETNTDTQYF. The DNA for the CDR3 is TGTGCCAGCAGCTTAAGGAGTGAGACGAACACAGATACGCAGTATTTT.

This clonotype was observed many times. The V call is TRBV12-3 or TRBV12-4, the J call TRBJ2-2; D might be TRBD1 or TRBD2, each matching 5 bases. The ends were cut back, 5 bases at V and 5 bases at J, with 27 bases in the middle. CDR3 size: 19 residues. Here the CDR3 DNA reads TGTGCCAGCAGTCCCGAAAGTATCGAGGGGAGTATAGGGACCGGGGAGCTGTTTTTT. This gives the protein CASSPESIEGSIGTGELFF.

J is TRBJ1-1 and V is TRBV27, with TRBD1 matching over 7 bases. Germline-derived CDR1 and CDR2 are MNHEY and SMNVEV (reference sequence). This CDR3 region has 12 residues. With 10 bases clipped from V and 4 bases from J, the junction kept 6 bases outside the gene matches. The CDR3 sequence: CATQGGSTEAFF. The DNA for the CDR3 is TGTGCCACCCAGGGGGGGAGCACTGAAGCTTTCTTT.

This chain uses TRBV6-6 with TRBJ2-3; TRBD2 might be the D (7 bases). From germline, CDR1 is MNHNY and CDR2 SVGAGI (reference sequence). The CDR3 sequence is 13 residues long. V lost 7 bases and J 7 bases, leaving 15 bases between the germline ends. Here the CDR3 reads CASMGGGPNTQYF. CDR3 nucleotides: TGTGCCAGCATGGGGGGGGGCCCGAATACGCAGTATTTT.

The sample holds a few counts of this clonotype. The chain joins TRBV14 to TRBJ1-1; D is possibly TRBD1 (6 bases). V lost 4 bases to trimming and J lost 10 bases, with 16 bases between them. Germline lookup yields CDR1 SGHDN and CDR2 FVKESK. The CDR3 extends over 13 amino acids. Here the CDR3 reads CASSPYSPRGAFF. In nucleotides, the CDR3 is TGTGCCAGCAGCCCCTATTCCCCCAGGGGAGCTTTCTTT.

This clonotype showed up just a few times. The chain employs TRBV7-2 and TRBJ2-3, with 10 bases that match TRBD1. The germline V gene encodes CDR1 SGHTA and CDR2 FQGNSA. The CDR3 spans 16 residues. The V gene end was trimmed by 5 bases and the J gene end by 5 bases; junction bases not matched to a gene: 10. The CDR3 protein is CASSQTGTGVGDTQYF. For the CDR3, the DNA is TGTGCCAGCAGCCAGACCGGGACAGGGGTTGGAGATACGCAGTATTTT.

The chain carries TRBV11-2 and TRBJ2-5; 9 bases are a match to TRBD1. The CDR3 is made up of 16 amino acids. V dropped 3 bases and J dropped 2; count of bases not matched to a gene: 7. In germline, CDR1 is SGHAT, CDR2 FQNNGV. In DNA form, the CDR3 reads TGTGCCAGCAGCTTCCCCCGGGACAGGGTACAAGAGACCCAGTACTTC. Protein product: CASSFPRDRVQETQYF.

J is TRBJ2-3 and V is TRBV7-2; 8 bases are a match to TRBD1. Losses at the gene ends were 5 bases for V and 3 bases for J; bases not matched to a gene: 10. CDR1 is SGHTA and CDR2 is FQGNSA in the germline V gene. CDR3 length equals 16 residues. CDR3 nucleotide sequence: TGTGCCAGCAGCCCCCAGACAGGGGCGGGGACAGATACGCAGTATTTT. Translated, it gives CASSPQTGAGTDTQYF.

This chain uses TRBV6-2 or TRBV6-3 with TRBJ2-7; D ambiguous. CDR3 length: 13 amino acids. Trimming stripped 2 bases from V and 1 base from J, with 6 bases between. The germline V gene encodes CDR1 MNHEY and CDR2 SVGEGT. CDR3: CASSYPGSYEQYV. The DNA for the CDR3 is TGTGCCAGCAGTTACCCAGGATCCTACGAGCAGTACGTC.

V is TRBV5-4 and J is TRBJ2-5, with TRBD1 as a possible D gene (5 bases). The CDR3 spans 14 residues. Trimming cost V 4 bases and J 5 bases, with 15 bases left between them. The germline V gene encodes CDR1 SGHNT and CDR2 YYREEE (reference sequence). CDR3 region: CASSLQGAEETQYF. In DNA form, the CDR3 reads TGTGCCAGCAGCCTCCAGGGTGCGGAGGAGACCCAGTACTTC.

In this sample, this clonotype turned up many times. The chain links TRBV10-1 to TRBJ2-3; D remains unclear. CDR1 WNHNN and CDR2 SYGVQD come from the germline V gene (reference sequence). The CDR3 has 17 residues. The V and J ends lost 0 bases and 4 bases respectively, with 17 bases between them. CDR3 DNA: TGCGCCAGCAGTGAGTCGTTGGCAGAACATATCCCAGATACGCAGTATTTT. Protein sequence: CASSESLAEHIPDTQYF.

CDR3: CATSVQVLGPLNEKLFF. The DNA for the CDR3 is TGTGCCACCAGCGTCCAAGTCTTGGGACCCTTAAATGAAAAACTGTTTTTT. The rearrangement links TRBV15 to TRBJ1-4; perhaps TRBD1 as D (5 bases). The CDR3 sequence is 17 residues long. CDR1 LNHNV and CDR2 YYDKDF come from the germline V gene (reference sequence). V was clipped by 5 bases and J by 5 bases, with 21 bases between them.

This clonotype appeared a few times. The chain couples TRBV25-1 to TRBJ2-3, with 9 bases identical to TRBD1. Germline CDR1 MGHDK, CDR2 SYGVNS. V lost 3 bases, J lost 1 base, and 5 bases stayed unmatched. The CDR3 covers 16 residues. For the CDR3, the DNA is TGTGCCAGCAGTGACCACAGGGGGCCCCGCACAGATACGCAGTATTTT. Its translation is CASSDHRGPRTDTQYF.

This clonotype was seen more than once but under ten times. This chain uses TRBV4-3 with TRBJ2-1; 10 bases fit TRBD2. The V gene end was trimmed by 2 bases and the J gene end by 6 bases; junction bases not matched to a gene: 4. Per germline, CDR1 LGHNA and CDR2 YSLEER. The CDR3 loop spans 15 amino acids. The CDR3 nucleotides are TGCGCCAGCAGCCAATGGACTAGCGGAGTCAATGAGCAGTTCTTC. Protein product: CASSQWTSGVNEQFF.

This clonotype showed up just a few times. The chain links TRBV9 to TRBJ2-1; D call uncertain. This CDR3 contains 14 residues. Germline V gene sequence: CDR1 SGDLS, CDR2 YYNGEE. Trimming left V 0 bases short and J 2 bases short, with 6 bases between. CDR3 DNA sequence: TGTGCCAGCAGCGTAGGCTCCCCCTACAATGAGCAGTTCTTC. Translating gives CASSVGSPYNEQFF.

The rearrangement links TRBV6-2 or TRBV6-3 to TRBJ2-7, with a weak D call TRBD1 (6 bases). The CDR3 extends over 14 amino acids. V lost 2 bases, J lost 3 bases, and 11 bases lay in between. Germline CDR1 reads MNHEY; CDR2 reads SVGEGT. CDR3 nucleotides: TGTGCCAGCAGTTACGGACGGGACAACTACGAGCAGTACGTC. It encodes CASSYGRDNYEQYV.

This clonotype occurred a few times. The chain has TRBV10-1 and TRBJ2-1; the match to TRBD2 covers 16 bases. The CDR3 is made up of 17 amino acids. The germline gives CDR1 WNHNN, CDR2 SYGVQD (reference sequence). V lost 5 bases and J lost 6; bases outside the gene matches: 7. The chain's CDR3 is CASSRGLAGGISNEQFF. DNA of the CDR3: TGCGCCAGCAGTAGGGGACTAGCGGGGGGGATTTCCAATGAGCAGTTCTTC.

The rearrangement links TRBV25-1 to TRBJ1-2; D may be TRBD1 (6 bases). The length of the CDR3 is 18 residues. Trimming took off 0 bases at V and 4 bases at J, with 21 bases between the two ends. Germline lookup yields CDR1 MGHDK and CDR2 SYGVNS. This CDR3 reads CASSEYQDSPGSAYGYTF. CDR3 bases: TGTGCCAGCAGTGAATATCAGGACAGCCCGGGGAGCGCCTATGGCTACACCTTC.

The genes are TRBV19 and TRBJ2-1; D might be TRBD1 (5 bases). CDR1 and CDR2 from the germline V gene are LNHDA and SQIVND (reference sequence). The V gene lost 4 bases and the J gene lost 9 bases, with 13 bases spanning the gap. The CDR3 is 13 amino acids. The CDR3 loop is CASSRQGWIEQFF. The CDR3 DNA reads as TGTGCCAGTAGTAGGCAGGGATGGATTGAGCAGTTCTTC.

This chain links TRBV15 with TRBJ2-5; 12 bases agree with TRBD1. Germline V gene data show CDR1 as LNHNV and CDR2 as YYDKDF (reference sequence). This CDR3 has 14 residues. With V trimmed by 6 bases and J by 5 bases, 4 bases remained unmatched. CDR3 bases: TGTGCCACCAGTAGGGACAGGGGGCTGGAGACCCAGTACTTC. Its translation is CATSRDRGLETQYF.

The chain has TRBV10-3 and TRBJ2-7, with 7 bases matching TRBD1. The V gene end was trimmed by 7 bases and the J gene end by 2 bases; junction bases not matched to a gene: 8. CDR1 is ENHRY and CDR2 is SYGVKD in the germline V gene. The CDR3 sequence is 14 residues long. The CDR3 sequence is CAIIFRDSTYEQYV. The CDR3 DNA follows: TGTGCCATCATTTTCCGGGACAGCACCTACGAGCAGTACGTC.

A few counts support this clonotype. The rearrangement uses TRBV4-1 and TRBJ1-2, with D uncertain. Trimming shortened V by 0 bases and J by 2 bases, and 22 bases separated the two germline ends. The CDR3 totals 19 residues. Germline CDR1 MGHRA, CDR2 YSYEKL. The CDR3 spells CASSQDRWPVGAGNYGYTF. The CDR3 DNA is TGCGCCAGCAGCCAAGACCGATGGCCCGTCGGCGCCGGGAACTATGGCTACACCTTC.

The chain joins TRBV5-6 to TRBJ1-4; 8 nucleotides line up with TRBD1. Germline V CDR1 and CDR2: SGHDT, YYEEEE. This CDR3 has 17 amino acids. The V and J ends lost 0 bases and 6 bases, in that order; junction bases with no gene match: 10. CDR3 bases: TGTGCCAGCAGCTTGGAGGGGTTCAGGACAGGGCATGAAAAACTGTTTTTT. Encoded protein: CASSLEGFRTGHEKLFF. Complete variable domain (other parts from reference TRBV5-6 and TRBJ1-4): DAGVTQSPTHLIKTRGQQVTLRCSPKSGHDTVSWYQQALGQGPQFIFQYYEEEERQRGNFPDRFSGHQFPNYSSELNVNALLLGDSALYLCASSLEGFRTGHEKLFFGSGTQLSVL.

This clonotype came up many times. The V and J genes are TRBV19 and TRBJ1-5; 12 nucleotides line up with TRBD1. The germline V gene encodes CDR1 LNHDA and CDR2 SQIVND (reference sequence). This CDR3 is built from 19 residues. J lost 1 base, V lost 3 bases, and 10 bases had no gene match. This chain's CDR3 is CASSIPPGQGAVSNQPQHF. DNA of the CDR3: TGTGCCAGTAGTATCCCGCCGGGACAGGGGGCGGTGAGCAATCAGCCCCAGCATTTT. Variable domain in full (rest from reference TRBV19 and TRBJ1-5): DGGITQSPKYLFRKEGQNVTLSCEQNLNHDAMYWYRQDPGQGLRLIYYSQIVNDFQKGDIAEGYSVSREKKESFPLTVTSAQKNPTAFYLCASSIPPGQGAVSNQPQHFGDGTRLSIL.